This T cell receptor (beta chain) was recovered during a study of blood T cell repertoires in COVID-19. The wider study: There were acute and convalescent COVID-19 samples, and they came from the United States, Italy and Spain.

V was cut by 2 bases and J by 5 bases, with 6 bases left in between. In germline, CDR1 is SGHAT, CDR2 FQNNGV. The CDR3 is 12 residues long. In the study's own analysis: Estimates of nucleated cell counts were drawn from the amplification of reference gene primers. TCRdb's copy holds only in-frame clones and misses some; the assay was immunoSEQ multiplex PCR. V and J calls plus clone size are reproduced from that table; the DNA served to infer D and trimming. This sample has about 32,000 clones; about nine tenths occur once, and the top ten carry approximately 1%. This clonotype originated in a man between 70 and 80 years old with active or convalescent COVID-19. The rearrangement joins TRBV11-2 to TRBJ1-1; D ambiguous. The sequencing input was peripheral blood. As DNA, the CDR3 is TGTGCCAGCAGCTTATCGACAACTGAAGCTTTCTTT. Translating gives CASSLSTTEAFF.